Below, 5 T cell receptor beta chains from the same sample are listed, as sequenced in a study of T cells in Graves' hyperthyroidism and ophthalmopathy. RNA transcripts provided the source from which TCR beta CDR3 regions were amplified. HTBI primers were used for first-round RT-PCR of the TCR CDR3. Each CDR3 protein is one row after TCRdb ran MiXCR on the multiplex PCR reads. The sample records about 690,000 distinct CDR3 sequences, roughly 17% being singletons. The sample comprised blood. These receptors originate from a man aged 50 to 60 with Graves' hyperthyroidism.

This clonotype was counted a few times. V is TRBV27 and J is TRBJ2-7; possibly TRBD1 for D (6 bases). Germline loops: CDR1 MNHEY, CDR2 SMNVEV (reference sequence). The CDR3 is 14 residues long. V lost 5 bases and J lost 2, with 13 bases in between. CDR3 residues: CASSPVQGPYEQYF. CDR3 sequence (DNA): TGTGCCAGCAGTCCAGTACAGGGTCCCTACGAGCAGTACTTC.

The chain links TRBV3-1 to TRBJ1-1; 8 bases are shared with TRBD1. V lost 4 bases and J lost 4; bases outside the gene matches: 5. The germline V gene has CDR1 LGHDT and CDR2 YNNKEL (reference sequence). This CDR3 comprises 14 residues. As DNA, the CDR3 is TGTGCCAGCAGCCCCACGACAGGGGTCACTGAAGCTTTCTTT. Its protein is CASSPTTGVTEAFF.

Ten or more counts support this clonotype. The chain combines TRBV7-2 with TRBJ2-3; no clear D gene. V dropped 0 bases and J dropped 5 bases, with 9 bases sitting between them. The CDR3 is made up of 14 amino acids. CDR1 and CDR2 from the germline V gene are SGHTA and FQGNSA. The CDR3, as DNA: TGTGCCAGCAGCTTAGCGCTAGTTTTAGATACGCAGTATTTT. As protein: CASSLALVLDTQYF.

Note on this clonotype: A much larger clonotype is one base distant, so this may be a read error. The chain joins TRBV28 to TRBJ2-3, with D maybe TRBD1 (7 bases). Germline loops: CDR1 MDHEN, CDR2 SYDVKM. V dropped 5 bases and J dropped 8 bases, with 20 bases sitting between them. CDR3 length: 15 amino acids. This CDR3 reads CASSDLRGDAGTQYF. CDR3 DNA sequence: TGTGCCAGCAGTGATCTCAGGGGGGATGCAGGTACGCAGTATTTT.

This sequence joins TRBV28 and TRBJ1-2; TRBD1 is a possible D gene (6 bases). The CDR3 extends over 17 amino acids. Germline V gives CDR1 MDHEN, CDR2 SYDVKM. The ends were cut back, 2 bases at V and 4 bases at J, with 20 bases in the middle. CDR3 nucleotides: TGTGCCAGCAGTTTAACACCCTCGGGGGCTATATCCTATGGCTACACCTTC. This gives the protein CASSLTPSGAISYGYTF.